This record concerns one T cell receptor (beta chain) sequence. This record comes from a study of long-term antiretroviral therapy in people with HIV. CDR1 MNHEY and CDR2 SMNVEV come from the germline V gene (reference sequence). The CDR3 is 15 amino acids. V was clipped by 3 bases and J by 8 bases, with 17 bases between them. Survey-level immunoSEQ v3.0 assays were run. Using immunoSEQ multiplex PCR, the repertoire was profiled, and TCRdb retains in-frame clones only, with some absent. In the table there are roughly 35,000 clones, roughly 85% of which are singletons. This chain connects TRBV27 to TRBJ2-1; D might be TRBD2 (7 bases). The sequence was collected from a man aged 18 to 35 with HIV. This specimen consisted of unsorted PBMCs, obtained about 3.5 years after starting antiretroviral therapy. The CDR3 sequence: CASSFGGGPFDEQFF. In DNA, the CDR3 is TGTGCCAGCAGTTTTGGGGGGGGGCCTTTCGATGAGCAGTTCTTC.